The T cell receptor beta chain under discussion was sequenced for a study of early T cells in non-severe SARS-CoV-2 infection. Study as a whole: Chains from this unsorted whole-blood bulk RNA could not be paired.

This CDR3 contains 14 residues. The V segment lost 2 bases and the J segment 7 bases; nucleotides outside the gene matches: 3. Germline V gene lookup returns CDR1 KGHDR and CDR2 SFDVKD. Tagging with unique molecular identifiers was applied to individual cDNA molecules. TCRdb independently ran MiXCR on the 5' RACE reads; one entry per CDR3 protein. The data hold approximately 35,000 distinct CDR3 sequences, with roughly 6% observed a single time. The table lists this clonotype with a few counts. This receptor was obtained from an adult who was a healthcare worker with PCR-confirmed SARS-CoV-2 infection or an uninfected control (not recorded which). The V call is TRBV24-1, the J call TRBJ2-1, with TRBD1 matching 8 bases. The material sequenced was whole blood. The CDR3 coding sequence is TGTGCCACCAGTGATTGGGACAGGTCTAATGAGCAGTTCTTC. Amino acid sequence: CATSDWDRSNEQFF.